The clone carrying this TCR beta chain was counted at least ten times. This specimen belongs to a study of T cells after yellow fever vaccination. TCRdb fed the 5' RACE reads into MiXCR, producing one record per CDR3 protein. The sample shows 230,000 or so distinct CDR3 sequences, roughly 4% of them seen only once. Between the trimmed V and J ends, which lost 3 bases and 3 bases, there was a span of 11 bases. The germline V gene has CDR1 DFQATT and CDR2 SNEGSKA (reference sequence). There are 13 residues in the CDR3. The chain uses TRBV20-1 and TRBJ1-1, with TRBD1 as a possible D gene (6 bases). This TCR was sampled from a man between 18 and 29 years old who received the YFV17D yellow fever vaccine. This sample comprised PBMCs, obtained 15 days after the yellow fever booster vaccination. CDR3 in DNA: TGCAGTGCTAGGCAGGGGCGGGACACTGAAGCTTTCTTT. Its translation is CSARQGRDTEAFF.